This TCR beta chain emerged from a study of blood T cell repertoires in COVID-19. The table lists this clone with a count of one. This table comes from immunoSEQ multiplex PCR, and its TCRdb copy is limited to in-frame clones, with some not included. Altogether hundreds of thousands of clones are present, 83% being singletons, with the ten largest covering around 1.3%. The CDR3 consists of 13 residues. The germline CDR1 and CDR2 sequences are SQVTM and ANQGSEA. V dropped 3 bases and J dropped 3 bases, with 11 bases sitting between them. V gene TRBV29-1 combines with J gene TRBJ1-2, with a weak D call TRBD1 (6 bases). This clonotype was sampled from a woman younger than 45 with COVID-19, enrolled during active disease. Input material: peripheral blood. The CDR3 nucleotides read TGCAGCGTTGACACAGGGAGGGACTATGGCTACACCTTC. Translated, it gives CSVDTGRDYGYTF.